Listed here are 6 T cell receptor beta chains from one sample, sequenced in a study of naive and memory T cell subsets. Both TRBC1 and TRBC2 were covered by a beta constant-region primer of two equimolar oligonucleotides. From the UMI-ligation and nested PCR reads, TCRdb called clonotypes with MiXCR, one entry per CDR3 protein. Seen here are 81,000 or so distinct CDR3 sequences, 5.5% to 8.5% observed once, and the top ten hold over 1.5%. Sequencing was done on a sample of central memory CD4+ T cells from blood. The source is a human donor in good health.

This rearrangement joins TRBV7-2 to TRBJ2-3; perhaps D is TRBD1 or TRBD2 (5 bases each). Germline CDR1 and CDR2: SGHTA and FQGNSA. The V end lost 5 bases, the J end lost 8 bases, and 11 bases lay between the germline ends. The CDR3 spans 12 residues. The CDR3 DNA reads TGTGCCAGCAGCGCGGAGAGGGGTACGCAGTATTTT. This encodes CASSAERGTQYF.

This clonotype was picked up many times. This sequence joins TRBV29-1 and TRBJ1-5; 8 bases match TRBD1. The CDR3 runs 13 residues. V dropped 4 bases and J dropped 3; count of bases not matched to a gene: 2. CDR1 and CDR2 from the germline V gene are SQVTM and ANQGSEA. CDR3 in amino acids: CSVVTGANQPQHF. CDR3 bases: TGCAGCGTTGTGACAGGGGCCAATCAGCCCCAGCATTTT.

In this sample, this clonotype turned up many times. The rearrangement joins TRBV20-1 to TRBJ2-7; either TRBD1 or TRBD2 may fit D (6 bases each). V was pared by 4 bases and J by 7 bases, with 20 bases between. This CDR3 contains 14 residues. Germline CDR1 DFQATT, CDR2 SNEGSKA (reference sequence). The CDR3 loop reads CSAKRGARKGEQYF. The CDR3 DNA is TGCAGTGCTAAAAGGGGGGCGCGGAAGGGGGAGCAGTACTTC.

CDR3 DNA: TGTGCCAGCAGTGCGAGGGACGGCTACGAGCAGTACTTC. This translates into CASSARDGYEQYF. The chain has TRBV27 and TRBJ2-7, with D perhaps being TRBD1 or TRBD2 (5 bases each). Germline V gene lookup returns CDR1 MNHEY and CDR2 SMNVEV (reference sequence). V gave up 5 bases and J gave up 3 bases, with 11 bases separating them. The CDR3 spans 13 residues.

Many counts were recorded for this clonotype. The J gene is TRBJ2-1, the V gene TRBV27; TRBD1 might be the D (5 bases). With 3 bases removed from V and 9 bases from J, the gap between germline ends came to 9 bases. CDR3 length: 12 residues. Germline V CDR1 and CDR2: MNHEY, SMNVEV (reference sequence). The CDR3 region has the DNA TGTGCCAGCAGTTTCTTGGGGCGTGAGCAGTTCTTC. It codes for CASSFLGREQFF.

J is TRBJ2-7 and V is TRBV6-5, with D possibly TRBD1 on 5 matching bases. V was trimmed by 7 bases and J by 5 bases, leaving 18 bases between them. Germline lookup yields CDR1 MNHEY and CDR2 SVGAGI. This CDR3 contains 14 residues. CDR3 in amino acids: CASKSLGVKDEQYF. Written as DNA, the CDR3 is TGTGCCAGCAAATCCCTAGGGGTCAAGGACGAGCAGTACTTC.